This T cell receptor (beta chain) comes out of a study of siplizumab effects on memory and regulatory T cells. Study-level findings and limits: Controls showed an average of roughly 27% Treg-derived mappable alloreactive CD4+ clones, while siplizumab showed 60% to 80%.

V lost 3 bases, J lost 5 bases, and 8 bases lay in between. The germline CDR1 and CDR2 sequences are KGHSH and LQKENI. The CDR3 loop spans 13 amino acids. In the case of this clone: Its antigen remains unknown.

Data came from immunoSEQ multiplex PCR; TCRdb stores just in-frame clones and leaves some out. This table holds 90,000 to 140,000 clones, approximately 94% found once. The chain couples TRBV18 to TRBJ1-5; weak D call: TRBD1 (5 bases). The sequencing input was CD4+ T cells sorted from blood. This sequence originates from a human donor in good health. Here the CDR3 DNA reads TGTGCCAGCTCACCCGAACAGGATCAGCCCCAGCATTTT. Translation: CASSPEQDQPQHF.